These 14 T cell receptor beta chains share one sample of origin, sequenced in a study of OX40 agonist ivuxolimab in advanced cancers. This table comes from immunoSEQ multiplex PCR, and its TCRdb copy is limited to in-frame clones, with some not included. The sample contains fewer than 30,000 clones, approximately 90% of which appear only once. Here the sequenced sample was CD4+ or CD8+ T cells sorted from blood, taken in a trial of the OX40 agonist ivuxolimab. The receptors come from an adult with an advanced solid tumor such as melanoma, head and neck, liver or kidney cancer.

This clone was observed a handful of times. The chain is built from TRBV6-4 and TRBJ2-6, with D unresolved. The germline V gene has CDR1 MRHNA and CDR2 SNTAGT. V was pared by 0 bases and J by 4 bases, with 10 bases between. CDR3 length: 16 amino acids. The CDR3 DNA follows: TGTGCCAGCAGTGACTCGTCTGGATCGGGGGCCAACGTCCTGACTTTC. Translating it yields CASSDSSGSGANVLTF.

This clone has a single count. This chain joins TRBV13 and TRBJ2-5; D is perhaps TRBD1 or TRBD2 (5 bases each). Germline values: CDR1 PRHDT, CDR2 FYEKMQ (reference sequence). V was clipped by 5 bases and J by 5 bases, with 15 bases between them. CDR3 size: 14 residues. The CDR3 reads CASSPSGQTETQYF. The DNA of the CDR3 is TGTGCCAGCAGCCCCTCGGGGCAGACGGAGACCCAGTACTTC. Complete variable domain (other parts from reference TRBV13 and TRBJ2-5): AAGVIQSPRHLIKEKRETATLKCYPIPRHDTVYWYQQGPGQDPQFLISFYEKMQSDKGSIPDRFSAQQFSDYHSELNMSSLELGDSALYFCASSPSGQTETQYFGPGTRLLVL.

The chain employs TRBV27 and TRBJ2-7, with D tentatively TRBD2 (7 bases). This CDR3 is built from 13 residues. Germline lookup yields CDR1 MNHEY and CDR2 SMNVEV (reference sequence). V dropped 3 bases and J dropped 5 bases, with 11 bases sitting between them. The CDR3 region is CASSLGGGHEQYF. The CDR3 bases are TGTGCCAGCAGTTTGGGGGGGGGCCACGAGCAGTACTTC.

The chain employs TRBV6-4 and TRBJ2-3, with D unclear. The germline V gene has CDR1 MRHNA and CDR2 SNTAGT. The CDR3 has 14 residues. V gave up 0 bases and J gave up 2 bases, with 6 bases separating them. This CDR3 is CASSDSGYTDTQYF. The CDR3 region has the DNA TGTGCCAGCAGTGACTCGGGCTACACAGATACGCAGTATTTT.

The chain employs TRBV5-5 and TRBJ1-5, with D unclear. Trimming took off 1 base at V and 0 bases at J, with 14 bases between the two ends. The CDR3 loop spans 17 amino acids. The germline gives CDR1 SGHKS, CDR2 YYEKEE (reference sequence). CDR3 DNA sequence: TGTGCCAGCAGCTTGTCCGTATCTGTGTATAGCAATCAGCCCCAGCATTTT. This codes for CASSLSVSVYSNQPQHF.

The J gene is TRBJ2-2, the V gene TRBV21-1; TRBD1, the D gene given by the table, was not confirmed from the DNA. TRBV21-1 is a listed pseudogene. The CDR3 runs 17 residues. The CDR3 here is CASSSSDRVENTGELFF. The CDR3 DNA reads TGTGCCAGCAGCTCCTCAGACAGGGTAGAGAACACCGGGGAGCTGTTTTTT.

The chain has TRBV7-9 and TRBJ2-7; D is perhaps TRBD1 (5 bases). Germline CDR1 is SEHNR and CDR2 is FQNEAQ (reference sequence). V was trimmed by 6 bases and J by 2 bases, leaving 14 bases between them. The CDR3 sequence is 14 residues long. CDR3 in DNA: TGTGCCAGCAGTGGCCCCCAGGGTCCCTACGAGCAGTACTTC. It specifies CASSGPQGPYEQYF.

The chain employs TRBV7-9 and TRBJ1-5; D not certain. Germline values: CDR1 SEHNR, CDR2 FQNEAQ (reference sequence). The length of the CDR3 is 14 residues. Trimming removed 1 base from V and 3 bases from J, with 7 bases in between. DNA for the CDR3: TGTGCCAGCAGCTTAGATGGGTTCAATCAGCCCCAGCATTTT. Its protein is CASSLDGFNQPQHF.

This chain joins TRBV6-5 and TRBJ2-2; D uncertain. This CDR3 spans 13 amino acids. Germline loops: CDR1 MNHEY, CDR2 SVGAGI. The germline V and J ends were trimmed by 4 bases and 6 bases, with 9 bases remaining between them. In nucleotides, the CDR3 is TGTGCCAGCAGTTCCGGATCGGCCGGGGAGCTGTTTTTT. This encodes CASSSGSAGELFF.

The chain recombines TRBV6-5 with TRBJ2-1; TRBD2 agrees at 12 bases. With V trimmed by 8 bases and J by 9 bases, 11 bases remained unmatched. Germline CDR1 MNHEY, CDR2 SVGAGI. This CDR3 has 15 residues. As DNA, the CDR3 is TGTGCCAGCTTTAGGCCCGGGACTAGCGGGTCTGAGCAGTTCTTC. Translating gives CASFRPGTSGSEQFF.

The rearrangement joins TRBV5-4 to TRBJ2-1; D might be TRBD2 (6 bases). The CDR3 loop spans 15 amino acids. Trimming took off 4 bases at V and 8 bases at J, with 19 bases between the two ends. The germline V gene encodes CDR1 SGHNT and CDR2 YYREEE (reference sequence). For the CDR3, the DNA is TGTGCCAGCAGCGGGGCCTGGGGCGGGGCGGATGAGCAGTTCTTC. Protein sequence: CASSGAWGGADEQFF.

The rearrangement uses TRBV14 and TRBJ2-1, with D unresolved. The CDR3 has 14 amino acids. Between the trimmed V and J ends, which lost 3 bases and 4 bases, there was a span of 10 bases. Germline V CDR1 and CDR2: SGHDN, FVKESK. The CDR3 sequence: CASSQLSPYNEQFF. The DNA of the CDR3 is TGTGCCAGCAGCCAGTTATCCCCATACAATGAGCAGTTCTTC. The variable domain in full, with the rest retrieved from reference TRBV14 and TRBJ2-1, is EAGVTQFPSHSVIEKGQTVTLRCDPISGHDNLYWYRRVMGKEIKFLLHFVKESKQDESGMPNNRFLAERTGGTYSTLKVQPAELEDSGVYFCASSQLSPYNEQFFGPGTRLTVL.

This clone turned up a few times. The rearrangement joins TRBV6-5 to TRBJ2-7, with D unresolved. Trimming took off 0 bases at V and 3 bases at J, with 6 bases between the two ends. The CDR3 has 13 residues. Germline CDR1 MNHEY, CDR2 SVGAGI. CDR3 amino acids: CASSYSTLYEQYF. In DNA form, the CDR3 reads TGTGCCAGCAGTTACTCGACCCTCTACGAGCAGTACTTC.

The genes are TRBV6-5 and TRBJ1-2; no firm D call. The CDR3 covers 16 residues. The V gene lost 2 bases and the J gene lost 2 bases, with 15 bases spanning the gap. The germline CDR1 and CDR2 sequences are MNHEY and SVGAGI. CDR3 in DNA: TGTGCCAGCAGTTACAAGGGTTCCGGCAGGAACTATGGCTACACCTTC. Protein sequence: CASSYKGSGRNYGYTF.